The 5 T cell receptor beta chains reported below all come from one sample, sequenced in a study of shared clonotypes between healthy human individuals. Repertoires were generated with immunoSEQ multiplex PCR, while TCRdb's copy carries only in-frame clones and drops some. The table includes under 1,900,000 clones, 98% to 99% detected once. The sample was naive CD4+ T cells sorted from blood. The sample's subset: CD45RA+ positively selected. The receptors originated from a man aged 25 to 45 in good health.

This clone was found once. This chain connects TRBV15 to TRBJ1-4, with 8 bases that match TRBD1. Trimming cost V 0 bases and J 8 bases; bases outside gene matches: 5. Germline-derived CDR1 and CDR2 are LNHNV and YYDKDF (reference sequence). This CDR3 has 15 amino acids. The CDR3 nucleotides are TGTGCCACCAGCAGAGACTACGGACAGGGAGAAAAACTGTTTTTT. Translation: CATSRDYGQGEKLFF.

Turning to this clone: Other DNA sequences in the same sample also yield this CDR3. The chain recombines TRBV9 with TRBJ1-4; no clear D gene. The germline gives CDR1 SGDLS, CDR2 YYNGEE. Trimming removed 0 bases at V and 0 bases at J, with 3 bases between. The CDR3 runs to 14 residues. The CDR3 sequence is CASSVGATNEKLFF. Written as DNA, the CDR3 is TGTGCCAGCAGCGTAGGTGCAACTAATGAAAAACTGTTTTTT.

This chain connects TRBV5-1 to TRBJ1-1; 9 nucleotides line up with TRBD1. V shed 6 bases, J shed 5 bases, and the junction held 8 bases outside the gene matches. Germline V CDR1 and CDR2: SGHRS, YFSETQ. The CDR3 length is 14 residues. CDR3 DNA: TGCGCCAGCACGATAGGACAGGGGAGTACTGAAGCTTTCTTT. It specifies CASTIGQGSTEAFF.

This clone occurred once. The chain has TRBV5-6 and TRBJ2-3; D not resolved. Trimming took 3 bases from V and 4 from J, leaving 12 bases between them. This CDR3 region has 14 residues. Per germline, CDR1 SGHDT and CDR2 YYEEEE. CDR3 sequence: CASSYDARADTQYF. For the CDR3, the DNA is TGTGCCAGCAGCTACGATGCCCGGGCAGATACGCAGTATTTT.

This chain joins TRBV13 and TRBJ2-2, with D unclear. CDR1 and CDR2 (germline): PRHDT, FYEKMQ (reference sequence). There are 11 residues in the CDR3. Trimming removed 2 bases from V and 7 bases from J, with 2 bases in between. CDR3 nucleotides: TGTGCCAGCAGCTTAAACGGGGAGCTGTTTTTT. Its protein is CASSLNGELFF.